A selection of T cell receptor beta chains follows, all from one sample in a study of Tregs in tolerant kidney transplant recipients. Using immunoSEQ multiplex PCR, the repertoire was profiled, and TCRdb retains in-frame clones only, with some absent. Among roughly 50,000 clones listed, approximately 89% were seen once. Sequencing used CD8+ T cells from blood (PBMCs), obtained 12 months after the transplant. The receptors originated from a human patient who received a combined kidney and bone marrow transplant. Part of the T cells may come from the graft donor. CDR3s include the opening cysteine and the closing phenylalanine or tryptophan. Each record gives: clone size, D gene, V gene, J gene, CDR3 DNA, CDR3 protein. D genes are given only for firm matches. Some rows mark clone size as missing; the rest say once, few, many or name a class of expanded clone.

size: once; D: TRBD1; V: TRBV7-9; J: TRBJ2-1; DNA: TGTGCCAGCAGTTTAGGACAGGGGTCCTACAATGAGCAGTTCTTC; CDR3: CASSLGQGSYNEQFF
size: once; D: TRBD1; V: TRBV4-3; J: TRBJ1-5; DNA: TGCGCCAGCAGCCAAGATAGCGGGACAGGGGTAATTCAGCCCCAGCATTTT; CDR3: CASSQDSGTGVIQPQHF
size: -; D: TRBD2; V: TRBV5-4; J: TRBJ2-1; DNA: TGTGCCAGCAGCTTGGAGCTAGCGGGGGGTTACAATGAGCAGTTCTTC; CDR3: CASSLELAGGYNEQFF
size: -; D: -; V: TRBV27; J: TRBJ1-5; DNA: TGTGCCAGCAGGGAGGGAATTAGCAATCAGCCCCAGCATTTT; CDR3: CASREGISNQPQHF
size: -; D: TRBD2; V: TRBV7-9; J: TRBJ2-1; DNA: TGTGCCAGCAGCTTAGCTAGCGGGGGCACCTACAATGAGCAGTTCTTC; CDR3: CASSLASGGTYNEQFF
size: -; D: TRBD1; V: TRBV4-3; J: TRBJ2-7; DNA: TGCGCCAGCAGCCAAGAGGGTCATGGACAGGGGACCTACGAGCAGTACTTC; CDR3: CASSQEGHGQGTYEQYF
size: -; D: -; V: TRBV5-6; J: TRBJ2-1; DNA: TGTGCCAGCAGCTTGGATCCAGCGGGGCTAGGGGGGCAGTTCTTC; CDR3: CASSLDPAGLGGQFF
size: -; D: TRBD2; V: TRBV11-3; J: TRBJ2-3; DNA: TGTGCCAGCAGTTCACCATGGACTAGCGGGAGGGTGGGCAACACAGATACGCAGTATTTT; CDR3: CASSSPWTSGRVGNTDTQYF
size: -; D: TRBD1; V: TRBV9; J: TRBJ2-7; DNA: TGTGCCAGCAGCGCGGGACAGGCCTACGAGCAGTACTTC; CDR3: CASSAGQAYEQYF
size: -; D: TRBD2; V: TRBV27; J: TRBJ2-3; DNA: TGTGCCAGCAGTTTCAGCGGGGGGGCTTTTACAGATACGCAGTATTTT; CDR3: CASSFSGGAFTDTQYF
size: -; D: TRBD1; V: TRBV11-2; J: TRBJ2-7; DNA: TGTGCCAGCAGCTTAGGAGGGACAGGGGGCTACGAGCAGTACTTC; CDR3: CASSLGGTGGYEQYF
size: -; D: TRBD1; V: TRBV7-6; J: TRBJ2-5; DNA: TGTGCCAGCAGCTCGGGACAGCGCCAAGAGACCCAGTACTTC; CDR3: CASSSGQRQETQYF
size: -; D: TRBD1; V: TRBV5-1; J: TRBJ2-7; DNA: TGCGCCACCTACCCCGGACAGGGTCGGTACGAGCAGTACTTC; CDR3: CATYPGQGRYEQYF
size: once; D: TRBD2; V: TRBV23-1; J: TRBJ2-1; DNA: TGCGCCAGCAGTCCTCGTCCCGGGACTAGCGGGAGACCCCTGAGCTCCTACAATGAGCAGTTCTTC; CDR3: CASSPRPGTSGRPLSSYNEQFF
size: -; D: TRBD1; V: TRBV4-1; J: TRBJ2-2; DNA: TGCGCCAGCAACCCATGGGGGACAGCGAACACCGGGGAGCTGTTTTTT; CDR3: CASNPWGTANTGELFF
size: -; D: -; V: TRBV4-1; J: TRBJ1-2; DNA: TGCGCCAGCAGTGCAGGGAAATCCTATGGCTACACCTTC; CDR3: CASSAGKSYGYTF
size: -; D: -; V: TRBV13; J: TRBJ2-3; DNA: TGTGCCAGCAGCTCCAGGGTAGCCACAGATACGCAGTATTTT; CDR3: CASSSRVATDTQYF
size: -; D: -; V: TRBV7-8; J: TRBJ2-5; DNA: TGTGCCAGCAGCCCCCAGGCTAGCTTGGAGGAGACCCAGTACTTC; CDR3: CASSPQASLEETQYF
size: -; D: TRBD2; V: TRBV9; J: TRBJ2-7; DNA: TGTGCCAGCAGCGCTAGCGGGAGGGCCTACGAGCAGTACTTC; CDR3: CASSASGRAYEQYF
size: -; D: -; V: TRBV30; J: TRBJ1-5; DNA: TGTGCCTGGAGGAGGAGGGGGGGTAATCAGCCCCAGCATTTT; CDR3: CAWRRRGGNQPQHF
size: -; D: -; V: TRBV7-9; J: TRBJ2-5; DNA: TGTGCCAGCAGCTTAGCGTACTACGGGGGAGGAGGCCAAGAGACCCAGTACTTC; CDR3: CASSLAYYGGGGQETQYF
size: -; D: -; V: TRBV5-6; J: TRBJ1-2; DNA: TGTGCCAGCAGCCCAGGGGTTACCGACTATGGCTACACCTTC; CDR3: CASSPGVTDYGYTF
size: -; D: -; V: TRBV9; J: TRBJ2-7; DNA: TGTGCCAGCAGCGTAGCCGAGTCCTACGAGCAGTACTTC; CDR3: CASSVAESYEQYF
size: many; D: TRBD2; V: TRBV6-1; J: TRBJ2-2; DNA: TGTGCCAGCTCAGTAGCGGGGGATCCCGGCGGGGAGCTGTTTTTT; CDR3: CASSVAGDPGGELFF
size: -; D: TRBD1; V: TRBV29-1; J: TRBJ2-7; DNA: TGCAGCGTTTACGCCGGGACAGTCCTTTACGAGCAGTACTTC; CDR3: CSVYAGTVLYEQYF
size: -; D: -; V: TRBV5-4; J: TRBJ2-7; DNA: TGTGCCAGCAGCTTATCGCAGACCTACGAGCAGTACTTC; CDR3: CASSLSQTYEQYF
size: -; D: TRBD1; V: TRBV30; J: TRBJ1-5; DNA: TGTGCCTGGAGTGTACGGACAGGGGAGGACAATCAGCCCCAGCATTTT; CDR3: CAWSVRTGEDNQPQHF
size: -; D: TRBD1; V: TRBV19; J: TRBJ2-1; DNA: TGTGCCAGTAGGGGACAGCCCTACAATGAGCAGTTCTTC; CDR3: CASRGQPYNEQFF
size: -; D: TRBD2; V: TRBV27; J: TRBJ2-1; DNA: TGTGCCAGCAGGCATGGGACTAGCGGAGGATACAATGAGCAGTTCTTC; CDR3: CASRHGTSGGYNEQFF
size: -; D: TRBD1; V: TRBV7-9; J: TRBJ1-2; DNA: TGTGCCAGCAGCCCTTTTGACAGGGGATCGGATGGCTACACCTTC; CDR3: CASSPFDRGSDGYTF
size: -; D: -; V: TRBV5-1; J: TRBJ2-3; DNA: TGCGCCAGCAGCTTCAGGTCCCCGACTAGTAACGCAGATACGCAGTATTTT; CDR3: CASSFRSPTSNADTQYF
size: -; D: -; V: TRBV5-1; J: TRBJ2-1; DNA: TGCGCCAGCAGCTTGGGACTAGACGGCAATGAGCAGTTCTTC; CDR3: CASSLGLDGNEQFF
size: -; D: -; V: TRBV13; J: TRBJ2-1; DNA: TGTGCCAGCAGCTTCCTTAATGAGCAGTTCTTC; CDR3: CASSFLNEQFF
size: once; D: TRBD2; V: TRBV6-5; J: TRBJ2-4; DNA: TGTGCCAGTAAGGTAGCGGGGGGGCCTGACATTCAGTACTTC; CDR3: CASKVAGGPDIQYF
size: -; D: -; V: TRBV27; J: TRBJ2-1; DNA: TGTGCCAGCAGACTAGGGGGAAATGAGCAGTTCTTC; CDR3: CASRLGGNEQFF
size: -; D: TRBD1; V: TRBV7-6; J: TRBJ2-1; DNA: TGTGCCAGCAGCCCTGAGGGACAGGAATACAATGAGCAGTTCTTC; CDR3: CASSPEGQEYNEQFF
size: -; D: -; V: TRBV4-1; J: TRBJ1-6; DNA: TGCGCCAGCAGCCAAGTACCGGGTGACTCCCCCCTCCACTTT; CDR3: CASSQVPGDSPLHF
size: -; D: -; V: TRBV12-2; J: TRBJ2-7; DNA: TGTGCAAGTCGCCCCCTTTTTCCGGGACTAGCGGACTACGAGCAGCACTTC; CDR3: CASRPLFPGLADYEQHF
size: -; D: -; V: TRBV5-4; J: TRBJ2-1; DNA: TGTGCCAGCAGCCTGGATACAGGGCCCCCCTACAATGAGCAGTTCTTC; CDR3: CASSLDTGPPYNEQFF
size: -; D: -; V: TRBV7-9; J: TRBJ2-1; DNA: TGTGCCAGCAGCTTAGTGGTAGAGGTTGATGAGCAGTTCTTC; CDR3: CASSLVVEVDEQFF
size: -; D: TRBD1; V: TRBV9; J: TRBJ1-2; DNA: TGTGCCAGCAGCGTAGATGGGACAGCCGGTGATGGCTACACCTTC; CDR3: CASSVDGTAGDGYTF
size: -; D: -; V: TRBV19; J: TRBJ2-7; DNA: TGTGCCAGTAGTGCCGGACAGCTCTCCTACGAGCAGTACTTC; CDR3: CASSAGQLSYEQYF
size: -; D: TRBD2; V: TRBV4-2; J: TRBJ2-5; DNA: TGTGCCAGCAGCCAAGTAGCGGGGGAAGAGACCCAGTACTTC; CDR3: CASSQVAGEETQYF
size: -; D: -; V: TRBV7-3; J: TRBJ2-7; DNA: TGTGCCAGCAGCCTCCGGAGGGGCCCAAGAATCGGCTACGAGCAGTACTTC; CDR3: CASSLRRGPRIGYEQYF
size: -; D: -; V: TRBV13; J: TRBJ2-5; DNA: TGTGCCAGCAGCCTCCCATCCCTAGCGTTCCAAGAGACCCAGTACTTC; CDR3: CASSLPSLAFQETQYF
size: -; D: TRBD1; V: TRBV6-1; J: TRBJ2-3; DNA: TGTGCCAGCAGTGATCAGGACAGGGCCCGCACAGATACGCAGTATTTT; CDR3: CASSDQDRARTDTQYF
size: -; D: -; V: TRBV23-1; J: TRBJ2-2; DNA: TGCGCCAGCAGTCAGAAAAGCGGAGCCCCGAACACCGGGGAGCTGTTTTTT; CDR3: CASSQKSGAPNTGELFF
size: once; D: TRBD1; V: TRBV2; J: TRBJ2-7; DNA: TGTGCCAGCAGTGAATGGGATCAGGGGGCCTACGAGCAGTACTTC; CDR3: CASSEWDQGAYEQYF
size: -; D: TRBD2; V: TRBV7-8; J: TRBJ2-1; DNA: TGTGCCAGCAGGCCCTACGGCGGTAGCGGGGGGCCGTGGAATGAGCAGTTCTTC; CDR3: CASRPYGGSGGPWNEQFF
size: -; D: TRBD2; V: TRBV9; J: TRBJ2-1; DNA: TGTGCCAGCAGCGCCCTAGCGGGAGGTTTGAATGAGCAGTTCTTC; CDR3: CASSALAGGLNEQFF
size: -; D: -; V: TRBV4-3; J: TRBJ1-1; DNA: TGCGCCAGCAGCTTCGGACAGTCGATGAACACTGAAGCTTTCTTT; CDR3: CASSFGQSMNTEAFF
size: -; D: -; V: TRBV4-1; J: TRBJ2-7; DNA: TGCGCCAGCAGCCAAGTTCCGGGGGCCTACGAGCAGTACTTC; CDR3: CASSQVPGAYEQYF
size: -; D: TRBD2; V: TRBV6-6; J: TRBJ2-7; DNA: TGTGCCAGCAGTTACGCCAGCGGGAGGTTATACTACGAGCAGTACTTC; CDR3: CASSYASGRLYYEQYF
size: -; D: TRBD1; V: TRBV4-1; J: TRBJ2-7; DNA: TGCGCCAGCAGCCAAGGGGGACAGGCGACGAGGGAGCAGTACTTC; CDR3: CASSQGGQATREQYF
size: -; D: -; V: TRBV6-6; J: TRBJ1-5; DNA: TGTGCCAGCAGTACGCTTTTAGGGGATCGTCAGCCCCAGCATTTT; CDR3: CASSTLLGDRQPQHF
size: -; D: -; V: TRBV27; J: TRBJ2-7; DNA: TGTGCCAGCAGTTTTAGGGGGGGCACCTACGAGCAGTACTTC; CDR3: CASSFRGGTYEQYF
size: -; D: -; V: TRBV4-1; J: TRBJ2-7; DNA: TGCGCCAGCAGCCCGCGGGAAACCTACGAGCAGTACTTC; CDR3: CASSPRETYEQYF